This T cell receptor beta chain was recorded in a study of PD-1 blockade in classical Hodgkin lymphoma. Whole-study results and caveats: What drove the repertoire differences, possibly disease activity or prior therapy, has not been defined.

Generated by immunoSEQ multiplex PCR, the TCRdb table keeps only in-frame clones and is missing some. The sample records about 94,000 clones, 75% to 90% being singletons. CDR1 and CDR2 from the germline V gene are MDHEN and SYDVKM. This CDR3 spans 12 amino acids. V lost 5 bases to trimming and J lost 6 bases, with 11 bases between them. Comment on this clone: Its antigen remains unknown.

Every patient experienced relapse after autologous stem cell transplantation, and brentuximab vedotin exposure varied. The input for sequencing was peripheral blood mononuclear cells (PBMCs), taken before the second cycle of nivolumab. The J gene is TRBJ2-7, the V gene TRBV28; the D gene could be TRBD1 or TRBD2 (5 bases each). This clonotype was sampled from a human donor with classical Hodgkin lymphoma. The DNA of the CDR3 is TGTGCCAGCAGTCTTTGGGGGTTCGAGCAGTACTTC. Its translation: CASSLWGFEQYF. The full variable domain, rest sourced from reference TRBV28 and TRBJ2-7, is DVKVTQSSRYLVKRTGEKVFLECVQDMDHENMFWYRQDPGLGLRLIYFSYDVKMKEKGDIPEGYSVSREKKERFSLILESASTNQTSMYLCASSLWGFEQYFGPGTRLTVT.